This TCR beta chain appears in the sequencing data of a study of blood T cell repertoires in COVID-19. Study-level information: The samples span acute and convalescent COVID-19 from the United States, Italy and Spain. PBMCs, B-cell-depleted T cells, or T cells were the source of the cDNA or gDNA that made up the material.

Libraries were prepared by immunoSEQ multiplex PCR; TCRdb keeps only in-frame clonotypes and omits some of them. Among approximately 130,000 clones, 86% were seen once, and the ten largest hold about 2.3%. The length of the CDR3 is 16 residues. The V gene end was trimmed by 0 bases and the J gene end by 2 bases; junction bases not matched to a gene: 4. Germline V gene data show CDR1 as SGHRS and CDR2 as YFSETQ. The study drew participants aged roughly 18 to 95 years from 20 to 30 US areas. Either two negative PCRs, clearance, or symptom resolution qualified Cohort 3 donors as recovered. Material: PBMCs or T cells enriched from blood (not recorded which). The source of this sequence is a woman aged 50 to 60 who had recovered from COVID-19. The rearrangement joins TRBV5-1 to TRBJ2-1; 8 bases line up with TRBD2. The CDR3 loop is CASSLGAGGAYNEQFF. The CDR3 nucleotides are TGCGCCAGCAGCTTGGGGGCCGGGGGGGCCTACAATGAGCAGTTCTTC.